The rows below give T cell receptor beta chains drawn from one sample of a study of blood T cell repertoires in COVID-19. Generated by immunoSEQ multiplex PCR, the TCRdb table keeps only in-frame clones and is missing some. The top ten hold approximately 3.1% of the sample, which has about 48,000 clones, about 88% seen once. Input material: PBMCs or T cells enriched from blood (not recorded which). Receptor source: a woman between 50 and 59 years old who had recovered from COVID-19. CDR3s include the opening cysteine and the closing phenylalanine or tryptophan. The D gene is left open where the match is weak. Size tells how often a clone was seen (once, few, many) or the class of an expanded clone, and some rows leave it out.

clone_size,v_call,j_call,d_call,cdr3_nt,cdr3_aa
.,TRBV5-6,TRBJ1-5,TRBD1,TGTGCCAGCAGCTTCCGGGACAGGGAGAATCAGCCCCAGCATTTT,CASSFRDRENQPQHF
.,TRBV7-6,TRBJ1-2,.,TGTGCCAGCAGCTTAGGGGTCGGGGTTGGCTACACCTTC,CASSLGVGVGYTF
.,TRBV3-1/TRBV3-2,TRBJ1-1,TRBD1,TGTGCCAGCAGCCAAACGGGACAGAATGAAGCTTTCTTT,CASSQTGQNEAFF
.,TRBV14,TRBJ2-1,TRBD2,TGTGCCAGCAGCCAAGTAGGCGGGGGATCCTACAATGAGCAGTTCTTC,CASSQVGGGSYNEQFF
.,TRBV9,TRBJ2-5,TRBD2,TGTGCCAGCAGCGTAGTAGCGGGGGAAGAGACCCAGTACTTC,CASSVVAGEETQYF
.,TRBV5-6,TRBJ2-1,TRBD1,TGTGCCAGCAGCCCCGGACAGGGGTTGTACAATGAGCAGTTCTTC,CASSPGQGLYNEQFF
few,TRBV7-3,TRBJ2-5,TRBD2,TGTGCCAGCAGCGATGGACTAGCGGAGCTGTACTTC,CASSDGLAELYF
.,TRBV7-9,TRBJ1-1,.,TGTGCCAGCAGCCCAACGGCCGGGGTGAACACTGAAGCTTTCTTT,CASSPTAGVNTEAFF
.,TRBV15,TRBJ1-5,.,TGTGCCACCAGCAGAGACAGGGCCGGAGCTGATCCCCGGCATTTT,CATSRDRAGADPRHF
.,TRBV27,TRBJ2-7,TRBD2,TGTGCCAGCAGTTTAGGCGGGGGTCTATCCTACGAGCAGTACTTC,CASSLGGGLSYEQYF
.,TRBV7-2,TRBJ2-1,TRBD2,TGTGCCAGCACCCATCCGGGACTAGCGGGGGCACAAAATGAGCAGTTCTTC,CASTHPGLAGAQNEQFF
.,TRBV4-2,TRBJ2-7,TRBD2,TGTGCCAGCAGCCAATACGGGGGGGCCAACGACGAGCAGTACTTC,CASSQYGGANDEQYF
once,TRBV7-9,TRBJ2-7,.,TGTGCCAGCAGCTTTGGTGGGGCCGAGCAGTACTTC,CASSFGGAEQYF
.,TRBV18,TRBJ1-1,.,TGTGCCAGCTCCCCCCCCACAGCCATGAACACTGAAGCTTTCTTT,CASSPPTAMNTEAFF
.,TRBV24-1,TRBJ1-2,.,TGTGCCACCAGTGATTCCCCGGGGGGGTATGGCTACACCTTC,CATSDSPGGYGYTF
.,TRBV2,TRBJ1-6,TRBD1,TGTGCCAGCAGAGGAACAGGGGAGCTTTCACCCCTCCACTTT,CASRGTGELSPLHF
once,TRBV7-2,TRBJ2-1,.,TGTGCCAGCAGCTTAAGGAGGGCGGGATCTTCCTACAATGAGCAGTTCTTC,CASSLRRAGSSYNEQFF
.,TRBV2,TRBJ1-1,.,TGTGCCAGCAGTGTTGGGCAGGGAGGCACTGAAGCTTTCTTT,CASSVGQGGTEAFF
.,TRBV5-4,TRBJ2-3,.,TGTGCCAGCAGCTTGGCCCCTTCTAGCGGCACAGATACGCAGTATTTT,CASSLAPSSGTDTQYF
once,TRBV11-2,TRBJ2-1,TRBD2,TGTGCCAGCAGCTTAGATCGGGGAAGCGGGAGGATGTTTGAGCAGTTCTTC,CASSLDRGSGRMFEQFF
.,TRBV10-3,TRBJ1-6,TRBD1,TGTGCCATCGGGACAGGGACTCGGTCACCCCTCCACTTT,CAIGTGTRSPLHF
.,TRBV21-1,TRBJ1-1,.,TGTGCCAGCGTAGTGGGGGCCACTGAAGCTTTCTTT,CASVVGATEAFF
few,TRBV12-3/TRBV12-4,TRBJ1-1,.,TGTGCCAGCAGGACAGCTATGAACACTGAAGCTTTCTTT,CASRTAMNTEAFF
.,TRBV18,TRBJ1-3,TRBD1,TGTGCCAGCTCACAAGGACAGGGCGGCGGAAACACCATATATTTT,CASSQGQGGGNTIYF
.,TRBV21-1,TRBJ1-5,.,TGTGCCAGCAGCCTCAGACAGGGATTAGGACAGCCCCAGCATTTT,CASSLRQGLGQPQHF
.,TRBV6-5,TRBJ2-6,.,TGTGCCAGCAGTTTAGTCCCTGTCTCTGGGGCCAACGTCCTGACTTTC,CASSLVPVSGANVLTF
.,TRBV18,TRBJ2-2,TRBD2,TGTGCCAGCTCACCTTTGCGGGAGGACACCGGGGAGCTGTTTTTT,CASSPLREDTGELFF
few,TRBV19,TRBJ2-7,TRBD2,TGTGCCAGTAGCCCTGTTGGAGCGGGGAACTACGAGCAGTACTTC,CASSPVGAGNYEQYF
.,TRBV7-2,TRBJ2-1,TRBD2,TGTGCCAGCAGCCTCGGACTAGCGGGAGAGTCCTACAATGAGCAGTTCTTC,CASSLGLAGESYNEQFF
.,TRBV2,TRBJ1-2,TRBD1,TGTGCCAGCAGGAGGACAGGATTCCTCTATGGCTACACCTTC,CASRRTGFLYGYTF
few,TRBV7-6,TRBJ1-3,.,TGTGCCAGCAGTCAGGACAGCAACTCTGGAAACACCATATATTTT,CASSQDSNSGNTIYF
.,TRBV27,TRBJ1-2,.,TGTGCCAGCACCTCCATTGACAGGCCCTATGGCTACACCTTC,CASTSIDRPYGYTF
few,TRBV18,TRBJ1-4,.,TGTGCCAGCTCACCTGCTAATGTAAAACTGTTTTTT,CASSPANVKLFF
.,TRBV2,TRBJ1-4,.,TGTGCCAGCAGTGTTAACAGGGCAGGGAATGAAAAACTGTTTTTT,CASSVNRAGNEKLFF
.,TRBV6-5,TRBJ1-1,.,TGTGCCAGCTCCTGGGGCGGGAACACTGAAGCTTTCTTT,CASSWGGNTEAFF
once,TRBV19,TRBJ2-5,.,TGTGCCAGTCAGGACACCCTCTCGTCCCAGTACTTC,CASQDTLSSQYF
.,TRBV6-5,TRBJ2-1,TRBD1,TGTGCCAGCAGTTCCCGGGACAGGGGCGGCAATGAGCAGTTCTTC,CASSSRDRGGNEQFF
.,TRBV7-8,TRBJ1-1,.,TGTGCCAGCAGCCCTAGTTTGGGACTTAGGGACACTGAAGCTTTCTTT,CASSPSLGLRDTEAFF
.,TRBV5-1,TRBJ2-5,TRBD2,TGCGCCAGCAGCCCCTCAGTGGGAGGGCGAGAGACCCAGTACTTC,CASSPSVGGRETQYF
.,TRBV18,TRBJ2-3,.,TGTGCCAGCTCACCTGCCCCGACTGTGGCAGATACGCAGTATTTT,CASSPAPTVADTQYF
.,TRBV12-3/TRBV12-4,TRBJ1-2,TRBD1,TGTGCCAGCAGGAACACAGGGGATCACGGCTACACCTTC,CASRNTGDHGYTF
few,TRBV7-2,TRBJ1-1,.,TGTGCCAGCAGCTCGTTTGGGGAGGTGGGCACTGAAGCTTTCTTT,CASSSFGEVGTEAFF
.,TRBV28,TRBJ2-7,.,TGTGCCAGCAGTTTGCCGGGACTTCCCTACGAGCAGTACTTC,CASSLPGLPYEQYF
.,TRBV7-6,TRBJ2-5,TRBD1,TGTGCCAGCAGCGCCGCCGGGACAGGGGGCGTCCAGTACTTC,CASSAAGTGGVQYF
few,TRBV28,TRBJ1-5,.,TGTGCCAGCTCAGGGTCCACTGTCTATCAGCCCCAGCATTTT,CASSGSTVYQPQHF
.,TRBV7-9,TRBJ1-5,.,TGTGCCAGCAGCTTGGTGCGGGGCGTTAGCAATCAGCCCCAGCATTTT,CASSLVRGVSNQPQHF
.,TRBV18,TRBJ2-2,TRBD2,TGTGCCAGCTCACCAAGGAGCGGGGGCACCGGGGAGCTGTTTTTT,CASSPRSGGTGELFF
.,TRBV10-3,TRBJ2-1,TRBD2,TGTGCCACAGGCGGGAGGTTGTATGAGCAGTTCTTC,CATGGRLYEQFF